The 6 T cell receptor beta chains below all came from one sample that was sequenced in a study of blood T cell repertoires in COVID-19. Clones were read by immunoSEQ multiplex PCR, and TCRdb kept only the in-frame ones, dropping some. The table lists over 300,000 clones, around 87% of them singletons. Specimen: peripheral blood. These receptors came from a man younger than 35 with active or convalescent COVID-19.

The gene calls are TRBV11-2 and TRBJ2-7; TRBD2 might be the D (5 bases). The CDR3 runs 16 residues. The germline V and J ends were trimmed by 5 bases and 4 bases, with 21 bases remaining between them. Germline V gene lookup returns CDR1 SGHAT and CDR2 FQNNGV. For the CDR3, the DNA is TGTGCCAGCAGCGCGAGGATCGCGGGTTCCGGTTACGAGCAGTACTTC. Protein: CASSARIAGSGYEQYF.

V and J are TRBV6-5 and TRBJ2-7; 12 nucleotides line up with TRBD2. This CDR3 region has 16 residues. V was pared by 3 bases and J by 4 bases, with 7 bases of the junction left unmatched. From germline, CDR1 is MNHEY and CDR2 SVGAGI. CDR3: CASSYSGLAGKYEQYF. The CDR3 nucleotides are TGTGCCAGCAGTTATTCGGGACTAGCGGGCAAATACGAGCAGTACTTC.

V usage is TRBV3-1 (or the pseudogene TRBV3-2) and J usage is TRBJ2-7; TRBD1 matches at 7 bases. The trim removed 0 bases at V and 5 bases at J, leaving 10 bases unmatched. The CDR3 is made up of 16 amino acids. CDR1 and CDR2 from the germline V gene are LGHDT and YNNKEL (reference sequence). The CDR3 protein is CASSQDWGTVTNEQYF. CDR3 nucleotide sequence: TGTGCCAGCAGCCAAGATTGGGGGACAGTAACGAACGAGCAGTACTTC.

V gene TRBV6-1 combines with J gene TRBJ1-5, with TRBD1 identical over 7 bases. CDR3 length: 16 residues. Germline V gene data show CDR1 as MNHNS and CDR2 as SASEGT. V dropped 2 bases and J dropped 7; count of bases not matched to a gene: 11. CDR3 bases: TGTGCCAGCAGTGAAAGGGAGAGGGGGCTCGTACAGCCCCAGCATTTT. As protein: CASSERERGLVQPQHF.

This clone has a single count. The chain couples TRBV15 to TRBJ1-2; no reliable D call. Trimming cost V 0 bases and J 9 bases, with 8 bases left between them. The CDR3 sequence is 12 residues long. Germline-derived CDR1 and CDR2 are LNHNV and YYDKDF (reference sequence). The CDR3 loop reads CATSRDSGSYTF. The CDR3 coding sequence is TGTGCCACCAGCAGAGATTCGGGAAGCTACACCTTC.

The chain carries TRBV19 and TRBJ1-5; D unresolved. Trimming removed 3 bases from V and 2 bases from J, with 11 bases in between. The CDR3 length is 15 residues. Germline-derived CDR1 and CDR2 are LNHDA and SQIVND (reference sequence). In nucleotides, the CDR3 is TGTGCCAGTAGTATGGCCAGCGGTGGCAATCAGCCCCAGCATTTT. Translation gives CASSMASGGNQPQHF.